One sample yielded the 17 T cell receptor beta chains listed below, sequenced in a study of CD4 T cells in relation to SARS-CoV-2 and coronaviruses. What these receptors recognize is not known. Unexposed donor CD4+ T cells date from about 2011-2018, before the COVID-19 pandemic. CD4+ T cells were isolated from the cells after around 10 days of culture. Assay: immunoSEQ multiplex PCR; the TCRdb copy retains only in-frame clones and omits some. The sample consists of under 13,000 clones, about 81% of them appearing once. Material: CD4+ T cells from PBMCs, cultured in vitro. The receptors derive from a human donor in good health.

The J gene is TRBJ1-6, the V gene TRBV6-5; maybe TRBD1 (6 bases). The CDR3 contains 15 residues. CDR1 and CDR2 from the germline V gene are MNHEY and SVGAGI. Between the trimmed V and J ends, which lost 5 bases and 10 bases, there was a span of 18 bases. The CDR3 here is CASSPFGGAQSPLHF. CDR3 nucleotides: TGTGCCAGCAGTCCCTTTGGGGGGGCGCAATCACCCCTCCACTTT.

The table lists this clone with a count of one. The V gene is TRBV10-3, the J gene TRBJ2-2, with 10 bases that match TRBD1. V shed 11 bases, J shed 4 bases, and the junction held 7 bases outside the gene matches. The germline gives CDR1 ENHRY, CDR2 SYGVKD. CDR3 length: 14 residues. CDR3 region: CAAGTGVSTGELFF. The CDR3 DNA follows: TGTGCCGCCGGGACAGGGGTGTCCACCGGGGAGCTGTTTTTT.

This clone was found once. The V call is TRBV6-2 or TRBV6-3, the J call TRBJ2-7; perhaps TRBD2 as D (5 bases). This CDR3 region has 14 residues. The V and J ends lost 3 bases and 0 bases respectively, with 9 bases between them. Germline V gene sequence: CDR1 MNHEY, CDR2 SVGEGT. The CDR3 is CASSYRESSYEQYF. Here the CDR3 DNA reads TGTGCCAGCAGTTATAGGGAGAGCTCCTACGAGCAGTACTTC.

This chain uses TRBV11-2 with TRBJ2-7, with a tentative D call TRBD2 (5 bases). This CDR3 comprises 12 residues. Per germline, CDR1 SGHAT and CDR2 FQNNGV. Trimming took off 3 bases at V and 6 bases at J, with 9 bases between the two ends. CDR3 in DNA: TGTGCCAGCAGCTTGGGCGGGTTCGAGCAGTACTTC. It translates to CASSLGGFEQYF.

This chain connects TRBV28 to TRBJ2-5; TRBD1 matches at 7 bases. V was clipped by 3 bases and J by 3 bases; unmatched bases: 4. Germline lookup yields CDR1 MDHEN and CDR2 SYDVKM. CDR3 length equals 14 residues. In DNA form, the CDR3 reads TGTGCCAGCAGTTTCTCCGGGACAGAAGAGACCCAGTACTTC. This sequence encodes CASSFSGTEETQYF.

V usage is TRBV7-2 and J usage is TRBJ2-5, with 8 bases fitting TRBD2. Trimming cost V 2 bases and J 4 bases; bases outside gene matches: 6. From germline, CDR1 is SGHTA and CDR2 FQGNSA. The CDR3 has 15 residues. CDR3 protein: CASSLQYLAGETQYF. CDR3 nucleotide sequence: TGTGCCAGCAGCTTACAGTATCTAGCGGGAGAGACCCAGTACTTC.

The chain combines TRBV5-1 with TRBJ2-1; perhaps TRBD2 as D (6 bases). The CDR3 extends over 16 amino acids. Germline values: CDR1 SGHRS, CDR2 YFSETQ. Trimming took off 2 bases at V and 4 bases at J, with 16 bases between the two ends. For the CDR3, the DNA is TGCGCCAGCAGCTTCGGGTCGAGCGGGCCATACAATGAGCAGTTCTTC. Protein: CASSFGSSGPYNEQFF.

This sequence joins TRBV6-2 or TRBV6-3 and TRBJ2-5; possibly TRBD1 or TRBD2 for D (5 bases each). Germline assignment: CDR1 MNHEY and CDR2 SVGEGT. V was shortened by 2 bases and J by 3 bases, with 13 bases between the two germline ends. The length of the CDR3 is 15 residues. The CDR3 DNA reads as TGTGCCAGCAGTTACGGACTGGGGCAGAAAGAGACCCAGTACTTC. Translated, it gives CASSYGLGQKETQYF.

This clone was found once. CDR3 sequence: CASSLTLDTPPTEPQHF. The CDR3 DNA follows: TGTGCCAGCAGCTTGACCCTAGACACACCGCCCACGGAGCCCCAGCATTTT. J is TRBJ1-5 and V is TRBV5-8; D is ambiguous. The CDR3 length is 17 residues. V dropped 1 base and J dropped 8 bases, with 22 bases sitting between them. Germline values: CDR1 SGHTS, CDR2 YDEGEE.

The rearrangement uses TRBV5-4 and TRBJ2-7, with TRBD2 identical over 13 bases. V lost 4 bases and J lost 2; bases outside the gene matches: 3. The germline V gene encodes CDR1 SGHNT and CDR2 YYREEE (reference sequence). This CDR3 is 15 amino acids long. The CDR3 coding sequence is TGTGCCAGCAGCCTACTAGCGGGAGGGGCCTACGAGCAGTACTTC. Translating it yields CASSLLAGGAYEQYF.

The V and J genes are TRBV7-8 and TRBJ2-3; 8 bases map to TRBD1. From germline, CDR1 is SGHVS and CDR2 FQNEAQ. Trimming cost V 6 bases and J 0 bases; bases outside gene matches: 5. The CDR3 sequence is 15 residues long. The CDR3 region has the DNA TGTGCCAGCAGGACCGACAGGGGTAGCACAGATACGCAGTATTTT. Its protein product is CASRTDRGSTDTQYF.

This clone was recorded only once. The J gene is TRBJ1-1, the V gene TRBV19; 8 nucleotides agree with TRBD1. This CDR3 spans 13 amino acids. The ends lost 4 bases at V and 4 bases at J; junction bases unmatched: 2. The germline gives CDR1 LNHDA, CDR2 SQIVND (reference sequence). In nucleotides, the CDR3 is TGTGCCAGTAGTACCACAGGGGGCACTGAAGCTTTCTTT. The encoded protein is CASSTTGGTEAFF.

The V gene is TRBV7-2, the J gene TRBJ1-4; TRBD1 agrees at 9 bases. This CDR3 spans 14 amino acids. With V trimmed by 5 bases and J by 7 bases, 5 bases remained unmatched. The V gene's germline CDR1 is SGHTA and CDR2 FQGNSA. CDR3 loop: CASSRDRGGEKLFF. CDR3 bases: TGTGCCAGCAGCCGCGACAGGGGGGGTGAAAAACTGTTTTTT.

The chain couples TRBV7-2 to TRBJ2-4, with 9 bases fitting TRBD1. Germline assignment: CDR1 SGHTA and CDR2 FQGNSA. CDR3 size: 13 residues. The junction had 0 bases not matched to a gene; V was cut back by 1 base and J by 8 bases. As DNA, the CDR3 is TGTGCCAGCAGCTTAGGGACAGGGGACATTCAGTACTTC. Its translation: CASSLGTGDIQYF.

The CDR3 is CASSQDSPYEQYF. The CDR3 DNA is TGTGCCAGCAGCCAAGACTCCCCCTACGAGCAGTACTTC. The chain carries TRBV3-1 (or the pseudogene TRBV3-2) and TRBJ2-7; D gene ambiguous. The CDR3 contains 13 residues. V was shortened by 0 bases and J by 2 bases, with 5 bases between the two germline ends. Germline V gives CDR1 LGHDT, CDR2 YNNKEL (reference sequence).

The rearrangement joins TRBV4-3 to TRBJ1-2; 7 bases are shared with TRBD1. From germline, CDR1 is LGHNA and CDR2 YSLEER. The length of the CDR3 is 13 residues. The V segment lost 5 bases and the J segment 4 bases; nucleotides outside the gene matches: 4. The CDR3 is CASSKGQLYGYTF. CDR3 DNA sequence: TGCGCCAGCAGCAAGGGACAGCTCTATGGCTACACCTTC.

The chain carries TRBV2 and TRBJ2-2; D gene uncertain. The length of the CDR3 is 12 residues. Germline V gene sequence: CDR1 SNHLY, CDR2 FYNNEI. V was clipped by 7 bases and J by 6 bases, with 9 bases between them. The CDR3 region has the DNA TGTGCCAGCACCCAGGCTGCCGGGGAGCTGTTTTTT. As protein: CASTQAAGELFF.